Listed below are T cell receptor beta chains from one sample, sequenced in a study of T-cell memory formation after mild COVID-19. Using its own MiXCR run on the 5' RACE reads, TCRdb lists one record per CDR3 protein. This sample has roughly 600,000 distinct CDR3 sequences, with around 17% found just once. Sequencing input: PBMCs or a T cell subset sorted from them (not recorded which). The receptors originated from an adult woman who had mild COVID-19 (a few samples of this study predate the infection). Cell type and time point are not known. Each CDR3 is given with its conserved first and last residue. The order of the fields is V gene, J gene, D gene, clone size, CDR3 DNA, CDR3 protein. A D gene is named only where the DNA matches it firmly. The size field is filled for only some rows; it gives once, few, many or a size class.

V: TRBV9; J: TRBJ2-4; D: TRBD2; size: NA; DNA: TGTGCCAGCAGCGAAGGCAGCGGGGTCATTCAGTACTTC; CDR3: CASSEGSGVIQYF
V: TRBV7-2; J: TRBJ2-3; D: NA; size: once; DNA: TGTGCCAGCAGCTTATTCCGGGAGAGGAGGAGGGGGGGCGGCTCGCAGTATTTT; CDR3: CASSLFRERRRGGGSQYF
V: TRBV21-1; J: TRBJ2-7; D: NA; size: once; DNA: TGTGCCAGCAGCAAAGTGCCGGACAGCTCCTACGAGCAGTACTTC; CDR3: CASSKVPDSSYEQYF
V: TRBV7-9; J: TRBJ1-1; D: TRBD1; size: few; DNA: TGTGCCAGCAGCTACTCGACAGGGGGGAACACTGAAGCTTTCTTT; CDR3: CASSYSTGGNTEAFF
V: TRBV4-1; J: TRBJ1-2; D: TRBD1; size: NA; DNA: TGCGCCAGCAGCCAAGATAGCTGGGGGACAGTTAACTATGGCTACACCTTC; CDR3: CASSQDSWGTVNYGYTF
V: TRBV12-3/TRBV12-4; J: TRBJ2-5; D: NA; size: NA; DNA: TGTGCCAGCAGTGTACTGCCAGAGACCCAGTACTTC; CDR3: CASSVLPETQYF
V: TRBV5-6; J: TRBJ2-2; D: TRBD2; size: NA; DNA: TGTGCCAGCAGACCCGGACTAGCGGAGAACACCGGGGAGCTGTTTTTT; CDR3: CASRPGLAENTGELFF
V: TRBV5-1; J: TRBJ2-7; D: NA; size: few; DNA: TGCGCCAGCAGCCCCTGGACGTCAGGGAACTACTACGAGCAGTACTTC; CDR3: CASSPWTSGNYYEQYF
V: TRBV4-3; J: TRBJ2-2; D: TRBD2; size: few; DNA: TGCGCCAGCAGCCAAGATTCGCTAGCGGGAATCACCGGGGAGCTGTTTTTT; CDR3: CASSQDSLAGITGELFF
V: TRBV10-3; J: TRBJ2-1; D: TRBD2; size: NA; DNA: TGTGCCACCAGCCGGGACTATTTGTACAATGAGCAGTTCTTC; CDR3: CATSRDYLYNEQFF